A selection of T cell receptor beta chains follows, all from one sample in a study of T cells after yellow fever vaccination. TCRdb used MiXCR to reprocess the 5' RACE reads, holding one entry per CDR3 protein. The sample has tens of thousands of distinct CDR3 sequences; around 6.5% are singletons. The source material was CD8+ T cells sorted from PBMCs, sampled 5 to 6 days after the first yellow fever vaccination. The receptors stem from a man between 18 and 29 years old who received the YFV17D yellow fever vaccine. Both conserved end residues are part of each CDR3. Each record gives: D gene, J gene, V gene, clone size, CDR3 DNA, CDR3 protein. D genes are given only for firm matches. Rows may omit the clone size; those that give it use once, few, many or a size class.

>TRBD2|TRBJ2-1|TRBV4-1|many
TGCGCCAGCAGCGAGACTAGCGGGGGGGGAGGTGAGCAGTTCTTC
CASSETSGGGGEQFF
>TRBD1|TRBJ1-5|TRBV4-1|many
TGCGCCAGCAGCCGGACAGGTGATAGCAATCAGCCCCAGCATTTT
CASSRTGDSNQPQHF
>NA|TRBJ1-1|TRBV29-1|NA
TGCAGCGTTGATTATGGGGCGCATGAGGACACTGAAGCTTTCTTT
CSVDYGAHEDTEAFF
>NA|TRBJ2-1|TRBV29-1|NA
TGCAGCGTTGAGAACTGGAATTACAATGAGCAGTTCTTC
CSVENWNYNEQFF
>NA|TRBJ1-1|TRBV29-1|NA
TGCAGCGTTGCTAGGGGGATAGAGTGGAGCACTGAAGCTTTCTTT
CSVARGIEWSTEAFF
>NA|TRBJ1-5|TRBV29-1|many
TGCAGCGTTGAGGTCAGGGAGAACCAGCCCCAGCATTTT
CSVEVRENQPQHF
>NA|TRBJ1-1|TRBV10-3|few
TGTGCCATCAGTGAGCTGATAAACAGGGTATCGGGGTCGGGGAACACTGAAGCTTTCTTT
CAISELINRVSGSGNTEAFF
>NA|TRBJ2-3|TRBV3-1|many
TGTGCCAGCAGCCAAGGAAATCTAGAGACGGATACGCAGTATTTT
CASSQGNLETDTQYF
>NA|TRBJ2-1|TRBV6-2/TRBV6-3|many
TGTGCCATCTCCGAAGACATTCCGTACAATGAGCAGTTCTTC
CAISEDIPYNEQFF
>NA|TRBJ2-3|TRBV12-3/TRBV12-4|NA
TGTGCCAGCAGTATAACGTCAGGGATAGATACGCAGTATTTT
CASSITSGIDTQYF
>NA|TRBJ1-2|TRBV19|many
TGTGCCAGTAAGGCGGATGGCTACACCTTC
CASKADGYTF
>TRBD2|TRBJ2-1|TRBV9|NA
TGTGCCAGCAGCGCCTACCTAGCGGGGGGGTACAATGAGCAGTTCTTC
CASSAYLAGGYNEQFF
>NA|TRBJ2-7|TRBV12-3/TRBV12-4|few
TGTGCCAGCAGTTCCAATCCCCTCGAGCAGTACTTC
CASSSNPLEQYF
>NA|TRBJ2-1|TRBV5-6|few
TGTGCCAGCAGCCCCGGGGTCCGGCACAATGAGCAGTTCTTC
CASSPGVRHNEQFF